This T cell receptor beta chain was identified during a study of blood T cell repertoires in COVID-19. CDR3 length: 16 amino acids. Germline V lookup: CDR1 SGHTA, CDR2 FQGTGA. The V gene end was trimmed by 5 bases and the J gene end by 13 bases; junction bases not matched to a gene: 15. Authors' processing steps: Reference gene primers were amplified, and this amplification served to estimate nucleated cell counts. Assay: immunoSEQ multiplex PCR; the TCRdb copy retains only in-frame clones and omits some. That table supplies the V and J calls and clone size; D and trimming were determined from the DNA. The repertoire holds 150,000 to 200,000 clones, with roughly 80% as singletons.

V usage is TRBV7-3 and J usage is TRBJ2-1; TRBD2 agrees at 12 bases. The clonotype originates from a man in his fifties who had recovered from COVID-19. The specimen was peripheral blood. In DNA form, the CDR3 reads TGTGCCAGCAGCCCCACGTGGACTAGCGGGACCCCCGGCCAGTTCTTC. Residues: CASSPTWTSGTPGQFF.